This note documents a single T cell receptor (beta chain) sequence. The antigen remains unidentified. The record originates from a study of vaccination effects on CD4 cells after COVID-19. Study-wide background: Sample collection from two convalescent patients occurred 16 days and one week before vaccination. Study results and limitations: The authors studied few convalescent patients and collected no early post-infection timepoints. There was marked clonal contraction among infection- and vaccine-induced clones late after vaccination.

CDR1 is MNHNS and CDR2 is SASEGT in the germline V gene. V shed 3 bases and J shed 7 bases, with 7 bases lying between them. The CDR3 is made up of 12 amino acids. The protocol was immunoSEQ multiplex PCR, while the TCRdb copy is restricted to in-frame clones and leaves out a portion. The sample yields 25,000 to 35,000 clones, just over 70% seen once. Pools of viral peptides were used by the ViraFEST assay to expand antigen-specific CD4+ T cells ahead of sequencing. It was after around eleven days of culture that CD4+ T cells were isolated. This person caught SARS-CoV-2 sometime from March to December 2020, and PCR testing confirmed the infection. On days 3 and 7, fresh IL-2 medium replaced half the medium.

The V call is TRBV6-1, the J call TRBJ2-1; the D gene is possibly TRBD1 (5 bases). The sample in question was CD4+ T cells from PBMCs cultured with a peptide pool, obtained before COVID-19 vaccination. The sequence was collected from a human donor who had a prior SARS-CoV-2 infection. The CDR3: CASSEQGNEQFF. The CDR3 DNA reads TGTGCCAGCAGTGAGCAGGGTAATGAGCAGTTCTTC.